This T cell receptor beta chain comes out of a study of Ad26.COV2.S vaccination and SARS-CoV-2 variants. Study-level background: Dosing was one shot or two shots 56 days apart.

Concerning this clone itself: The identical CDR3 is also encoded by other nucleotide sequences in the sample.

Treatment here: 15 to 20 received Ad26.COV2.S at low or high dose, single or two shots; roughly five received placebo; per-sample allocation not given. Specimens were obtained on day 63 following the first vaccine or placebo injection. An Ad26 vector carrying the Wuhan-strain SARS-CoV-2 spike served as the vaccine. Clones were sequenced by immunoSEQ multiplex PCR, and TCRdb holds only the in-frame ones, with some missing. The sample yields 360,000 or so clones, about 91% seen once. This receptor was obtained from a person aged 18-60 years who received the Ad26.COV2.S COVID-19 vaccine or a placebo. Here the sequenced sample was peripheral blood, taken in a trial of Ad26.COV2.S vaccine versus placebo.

CDR3 region: CAWSRGQGNQPQHF. The CDR3 DNA is TGTGCCTGGAGTAGGGGCCAAGGCAATCAGCCCCAGCATTTT. The gene calls are TRBV30 and TRBJ1-5, with D possibly being TRBD1 (5 bases). This CDR3 has 14 amino acids. Between the trimmed V and J ends, which lost 2 bases and 2 bases, there was a span of 10 bases. The germline gives CDR1 GTSNPN, CDR2 SVGIG (reference sequence).